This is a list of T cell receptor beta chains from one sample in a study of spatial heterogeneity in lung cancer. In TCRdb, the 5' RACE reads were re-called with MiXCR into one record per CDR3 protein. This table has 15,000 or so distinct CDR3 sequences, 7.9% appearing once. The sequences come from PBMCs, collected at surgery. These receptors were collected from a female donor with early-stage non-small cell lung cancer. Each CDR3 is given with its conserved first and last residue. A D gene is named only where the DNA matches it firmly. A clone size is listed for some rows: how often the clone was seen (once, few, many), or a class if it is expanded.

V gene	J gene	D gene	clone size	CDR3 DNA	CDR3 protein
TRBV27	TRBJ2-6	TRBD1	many	TGTGCCAGCACCATCTTAATCCCCGGGACAGGCAGAGCTGGGGCCAACGTCCTGACTTTC	CASTILIPGTGRAGANVLTF
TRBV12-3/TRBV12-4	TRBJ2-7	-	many	TGTGCCAGCAGCCTAGTCCGCGGGTACGAGCAGTACTTC	CASSLVRGYEQYF
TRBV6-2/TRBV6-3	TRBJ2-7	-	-	TGTGCCAGCCTTGACCTTCACGGACAGACCTTGGTAGAGCAGTACTTC	CASLDLHGQTLVEQYF
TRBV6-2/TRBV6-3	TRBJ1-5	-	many	TGTGCCAGCAGCCCCCGCGGACAGTATAGGTCCCAGCATTTT	CASSPRGQYRSQHF
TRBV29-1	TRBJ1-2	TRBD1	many	TGCAGCGTTGGGGACAGGGCTCACTATGGCTACACCTTC	CSVGDRAHYGYTF
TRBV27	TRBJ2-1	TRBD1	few	TGTGCCAGCGGAAGGACAGGGGGTTGGGATGAGCAGTTCTTC	CASGRTGGWDEQFF
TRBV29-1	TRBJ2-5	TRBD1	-	TGCAGCGCCGTACAGGGGGCGCCGGAGACCCAGTACTTC	CSAVQGAPETQYF
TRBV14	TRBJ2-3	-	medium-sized	TGTGCCAGCAGCCAAGATTGGCGGGATTCAGATACGCAGTATTTT	CASSQDWRDSDTQYF
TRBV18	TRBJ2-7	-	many	TGTGCCAGCTCACCAGGGAACAGGGCGAATGGCTACGAGCAGTACTTC	CASSPGNRANGYEQYF
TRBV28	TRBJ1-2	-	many	TGTGCCAGCAGTTTATGGAAATACGGGCCTACCATATATGGCTACACCTTC	CASSLWKYGPTIYGYTF
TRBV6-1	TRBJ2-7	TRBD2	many	TGTGCCAGCGACTCACTAGCGGGACCTTACGAGCAGTACTTC	CASDSLAGPYEQYF
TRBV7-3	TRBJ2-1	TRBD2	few	TGTGCCAGCAGCCCAAGCGGGGGAAACTACAATGAGCAGTTCTTC	CASSPSGGNYNEQFF
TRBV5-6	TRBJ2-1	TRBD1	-	TGTGCCAGCAGCCCGGGACAGGGGCTCAATGAGCAGTTCTTC	CASSPGQGLNEQFF
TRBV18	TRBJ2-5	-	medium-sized	TGTGCCAGCTCACCACAACGGGGGGCGATAAAGGAGACCCAGTACTTC	CASSPQRGAIKETQYF
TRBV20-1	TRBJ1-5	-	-	TGCAGTGCTACCCGACAGGATCAGCCCCAGCATTTT	CSATRQDQPQHF
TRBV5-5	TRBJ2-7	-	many	TGTGCCAGCAGCTTATTCGACAGCTCCCCCTACGAGCAGTACTTC	CASSLFDSSPYEQYF
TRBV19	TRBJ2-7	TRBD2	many	TGTGCCAGTAGTTTACCGGGACTAGCGTCTTTTCAGTACTTC	CASSLPGLASFQYF
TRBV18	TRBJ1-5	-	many	TGTGCCAGCTCACCGAGCAGGGGACCGGGCAATCAGCCCCAGCATTTT	CASSPSRGPGNQPQHF
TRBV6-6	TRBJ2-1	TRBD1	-	TGTGCCAGCAGCTCGGACAGGGGTACCTACAATGTGCAGTTCTTC	CASSSDRGTYNVQFF
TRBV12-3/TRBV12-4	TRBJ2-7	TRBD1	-	TGTGCCAGCAGTACTCCGGGACAGGGATCCTACGAGCAGTACTTC	CASSTPGQGSYEQYF
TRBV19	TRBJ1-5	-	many	TGTGCCAGTAGTATAAGCCCCCAGCCCCAGCATTTT	CASSISPQPQHF
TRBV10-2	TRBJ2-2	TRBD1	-	TGCGCCACCGTAAAATCACCGGGACAGGGGGCCACCGGGGAGCTGTTTTTT	CATVKSPGQGATGELFF
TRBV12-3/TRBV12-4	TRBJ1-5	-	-	TGTGCCAGCTCCCAGGAGGGGGGTTACCAGCCCCAGCATTTT	CASSQEGGYQPQHF
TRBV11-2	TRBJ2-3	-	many	TGTGCCAGCAGCTTTAGCCCACAAGATACGCAGTATTTT	CASSFSPQDTQYF
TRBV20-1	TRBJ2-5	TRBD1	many	TGCAGTGCTAGAACAGGGGGCGCGAAAGAGACCCAGTACTTC	CSARTGGAKETQYF
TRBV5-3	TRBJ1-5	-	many	TGTGCCAGAAGCTTGGGGGCGGGCCCGCGTAGCAATCAGCCCCAGCATTTT	CARSLGAGPRSNQPQHF
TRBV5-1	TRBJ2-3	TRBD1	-	TGCGCCAGCAGCTGGGACACCGGGACAGGGACAGATACGCAGTATTTT	CASSWDTGTGTDTQYF
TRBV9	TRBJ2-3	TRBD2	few	TGTGCCAGCAGCGTCAGCGGGAGGGGCGCAGATACGCAGTATTTT	CASSVSGRGADTQYF
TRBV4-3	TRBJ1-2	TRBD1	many	TGCGCCAGCAGCCAAGATATGACAGGGGATCGCTATGGCTACACCTTC	CASSQDMTGDRYGYTF
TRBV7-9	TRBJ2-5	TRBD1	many	TGTGCCAGCAGCTTATGGACAGGCCAAGAGACCCAGTACTTC	CASSLWTGQETQYF
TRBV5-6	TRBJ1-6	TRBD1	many	TGTGCCAGCAGCGTGACAGGGGACTCACCCCTCCACTTT	CASSVTGDSPLHF
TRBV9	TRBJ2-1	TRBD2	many	TGTGCCAGCAGCCCTTACGGACGGGAGGCTGAGCAGTTCTTC	CASSPYGREAEQFF
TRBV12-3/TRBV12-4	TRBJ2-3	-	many	TGTGCCAGCAGTTCGACAGGGCGGGGAGATACGCAGTATTTT	CASSSTGRGDTQYF
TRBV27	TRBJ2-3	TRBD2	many	TGTGCCAGCAGTTTATCGGCTAGCGGGGGTCAGGATACGCAGTATTTT	CASSLSASGGQDTQYF
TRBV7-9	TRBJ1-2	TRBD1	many	TGTGCCAGCAGCTTAGGAACTGGGACAGGGAATGGCTACACCTTC	CASSLGTGTGNGYTF
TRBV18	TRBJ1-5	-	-	TGTGCCAGCCGCGGGCAGGCCAATCAGCCCCAGCATTTT	CASRGQANQPQHF
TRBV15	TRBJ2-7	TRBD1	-	TGTGCCACCGGGGGACAGGGATTCGGGGAGCAGTACTTC	CATGGQGFGEQYF
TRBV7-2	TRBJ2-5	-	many	TGTGCCAGCAGCTTACAAAGGGGACAAGAGACCCAGTACTTC	CASSLQRGQETQYF
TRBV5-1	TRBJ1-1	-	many	TGCGCCAGCAGCTTCGGCAGACCCTCTGCCGAAGCTTTCTTT	CASSFGRPSAEAFF
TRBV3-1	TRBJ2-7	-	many	TGTGCCAGCAGCCGGAATTACGGCGTACCGGGGGTAGCCTACGAGCAGTACTTC	CASSRNYGVPGVAYEQYF